This entry lists 23 T cell receptor beta chains sequenced from one sample in a study of blood T cells in healthy people across ages. Next came a second PCR, run for roughly 6 to 11 cycles, which used a sample-barcoded 5' primer along with a J-beta primer mix. TCRdb re-analysed the 5' RACE reads in MiXCR, keeping a single row per CDR3 protein. The sample lists over a million distinct CDR3 sequences, 40% to 55% occurring once. The sample consisted of blood. The receptors come from a woman in her fifties or sixties in good health.

Comments on this clonotype: At one of its ends the junction is not consistent with the germline gene, which may arise from a read error. The chain employs TRBV12-3 or TRBV12-4 and TRBJ2-3; possibly TRBD1 for D (6 bases). The CDR3 runs to 13 residues. The DNA for the CDR3 is TGTGCCAGCAGCCCCCTACGGACAGATACGGAGTATTTT. It specifies CASSPLRTDTEYF.

The chain employs TRBV9 and TRBJ2-1, with a possible D match to TRBD2 (5 bases). V lost 0 bases and J 6 bases, leaving 13 bases between the germline ends. The germline CDR1 and CDR2 sequences are SGDLS and YYNGEE. The CDR3 is made up of 15 amino acids. CDR3 sequence: CASSVDIGSSNEQFF. CDR3 sequence (DNA): TGTGCCAGCAGCGTAGATATAGGGAGTAGCAATGAGCAGTTCTTC.

This chain joins TRBV6-2 or TRBV6-3 and TRBJ2-4; D is undetermined. With the DNA end fitting TRBJ2-7 better, the J assignment may be wrong. The germline V gene encodes CDR1 MNHEY and CDR2 SVGEGT. There are 13 residues in the CDR3. CDR3 protein: CASSSTSRYEQYF. The CDR3 coding sequence is TGTGCCAGCAGCTCCACGTCCCGATACGAGCAGTACTTC.

The chain carries TRBV20-1 and TRBJ2-3; 8 bases fit TRBD2. With 7 bases clipped from V and 5 bases from J, the junction kept 11 bases outside the gene matches. Germline CDR1 and CDR2: DFQATT and SNEGSKA (reference sequence). The CDR3 length is 14 residues. The CDR3 DNA reads TGCAGTGACGTCGCGGGGGGCGGTGGAGATACGCAGTATTTT. As protein: CSDVAGGGGDTQYF.

CDR3 loop: CASSPGTSTLGEQYF. The CDR3 region has the DNA TGTGCCAGCAGCCCCGGGACTAGCACCCTGGGCGAGCAGTACTTC. This chain uses TRBV3-1 with TRBJ2-7; 9 nucleotides agree with TRBD2. Germline CDR1 reads LGHDT; CDR2 reads YNNKEL (reference sequence). V lost 4 bases to trimming and J lost 6 bases; unmatched junction nucleotides: 10. The CDR3 is 15 residues long.

In the case of this clonotype: The missing conserved phenylalanine or tryptophan at the end of this CDR3 makes a read error likely. The rearrangement joins TRBV5-8 to TRBJ2-3; 9 bases fit TRBD2. The CDR3 covers 15 residues. The junction had 1 base not matched to a gene; V was cut back by 0 bases and J by 2 bases. CDR1 and CDR2 (germline): SGHTS, YDEGEE. CDR3 bases: TGTGCCAGCAGCTTGGGCGGGAGGGCCACAGATACGCAGTATTCT. It encodes CASSLGGRATDTQYS.

DNA for the CDR3: TGTGCCAGCAGCTTGGTCCAGGGTCTCAATGAGCAGTTCTTC. Its protein product is CASSLVQGLNEQFF. V is TRBV7-7 and J is TRBJ2-1; tentatively, D is TRBD1 (5 bases). From germline, CDR1 is SSHAT and CDR2 FNYEAQ (reference sequence). The CDR3 is made up of 14 amino acids. Trimming took off 3 bases at V and 6 bases at J, with 12 bases between the two ends.

This chain connects TRBV18 to TRBJ2-4; 7 bases align to TRBD1. In germline, CDR1 is KGHSH, CDR2 LQKENI. Trimming at V came to 3 bases and at J to 7 bases, leaving 6 bases not matched to a gene. This CDR3 spans 14 amino acids. In nucleotides, the CDR3 is TGTGCCAGCTCACCCAGGGGGTGGCCGAACATTCAGTACTTC. It is translated as CASSPRGWPNIQYF.

Remarks on this clonotype: An end of the junction does not agree with germline; a read error may underlie this. The chain uses TRBV29-1 and TRBJ1-2; the D gene is possibly TRBD1 (5 bases). This CDR3 region has 11 residues. Germline assignment: CDR1 SQVTM and CDR2 ANQGSEA. CDR3 loop: CSGESGHGYTF. For the CDR3, the DNA is TGCAGCGGTGAATCAGGGCATGGCTACACCTTC.

Only a few counts were recorded for this clonotype. This chain connects TRBV7-6 to TRBJ2-6; no reliable D call. The CDR3 covers 16 residues. V lost 1 base and J 0 bases, leaving 7 bases between the germline ends. The V gene's germline CDR1 is SGHVS and CDR2 FNYEAQ. Written as DNA, the CDR3 is TGTGCCAGCAGCTTAGTTGGAAACTCTGGGGCCAACGTCCTGACTTTC. This encodes CASSLVGNSGANVLTF.

The chain carries TRBV27 and TRBJ2-3, with 10 bases matching TRBD2. The CDR3 totals 18 residues. The J segment lost 4 bases and the V segment lost 5 bases, leaving 15 bases of the junction unmatched. The germline CDR1 and CDR2 sequences are MNHEY and SMNVEV (reference sequence). The CDR3 protein is CASSLRSLAGAGADTQYF. In DNA, the CDR3 is TGTGCCAGCAGTCTCCGGAGCCTAGCGGGGGCGGGAGCAGATACGCAGTATTTT.

The gene calls are TRBV28 and TRBJ2-7; 11 bases fit TRBD1. The end of the DNA is better explained by TRBJ2-5, so the J call may be wrong. The CDR3 contains 16 residues. Germline loops: CDR1 MDHEN, CDR2 SYDVKM. Here the CDR3 DNA reads TGTGCCAGCAGCCTGGGGCTCCGGGACAGGGGGGAGACCCAGTACTTC. It yields the protein CASSLGLRDRGETQYF.

In DNA, the CDR3 is TGTGCCAGCACCGAAGGACTAGCGGGAGTAGATACGCAGTATTTT. Its translation: CASTEGLAGVDTQYF. The chain uses TRBV6-1 and TRBJ2-3, with 13 bases aligning to TRBD2. V dropped 7 bases and J dropped 5; count of bases not matched to a gene: 6. The CDR3 length is 15 residues. Germline V lookup: CDR1 MNHNS, CDR2 SASEGT.

This clonotype has more than one count but fewer than ten. The chain links TRBV7-9 to TRBJ2-7; 7 positions match TRBD2. Germline V gene sequence: CDR1 SEHNR, CDR2 FQNEAQ (reference sequence). This CDR3 is 14 amino acids long. V gave up 5 bases and J gave up 2 bases; unmatched junction bases: 6. CDR3 sequence reads: CASSRPSGPYEQYF. CDR3 nucleotides: TGTGCCAGCAGCCGGCCTAGCGGCCCCTACGAGCAGTACTTC.

The V call is TRBV20-1, the J call TRBJ2-5; the match to TRBD2 covers 9 bases. Near its end, the DNA agrees better with TRBJ2-7, so the J call may be wrong. This CDR3 is built from 14 residues. Germline CDR1 DFQATT, CDR2 SNEGSKA (reference sequence). The CDR3 DNA sequence: TGCAGTGTCTCGAGGGCTAGCGGGGTATACGAGCAGTACTTC. Its protein is CSVSRASGVYEQYF.

The chain's CDR3 is CASSFGGDIYEQYF. CDR3 nucleotides: TGTGCCAGCAGTTTTGGAGGGGATATTTACGAGCAGTACTTC. The chain couples TRBV27 to TRBJ2-7; possible D gene TRBD2, 6 bases. Germline V lookup: CDR1 MNHEY, CDR2 SMNVEV (reference sequence). The V gene lost 3 bases and the J gene lost 4 bases, with 13 bases spanning the gap. This CDR3 has 14 residues.

The chain couples TRBV20-1 to TRBJ2-3; 7 bases fit TRBD2. Losses at the gene ends were 7 bases for V and 7 bases for J; bases not matched to a gene: 8. The germline gives CDR1 DFQATT, CDR2 SNEGSKA (reference sequence). There are 12 residues in the CDR3. Here the CDR3 DNA reads TGCAGTGTTCGGGGGAGGGGAAATACGCAGTATTTT. Translating it yields CSVRGRGNTQYF.

This chain links TRBV27 with TRBJ1-6, with TRBD1 as a possible D gene (5 bases). The CDR3 runs to 13 residues. CDR1 MNHEY and CDR2 SMNVEV come from the germline V gene (reference sequence). V was clipped by 6 bases and J by 7 bases, with 10 bases between them. The CDR3 DNA reads as TGTGCCAGCAGGTCAGGGTGGAATTCACCCCTCCACTTT. Protein sequence: CASRSGWNSPLHF.

The CDR3 spells CASSSYFATDTQYF. For the CDR3, the DNA is TGTGCCAGCAGTTCCTACTTCGCCACAGATACGCAGTATTTT. This chain connects TRBV27 to TRBJ2-3; D is uncertain. Per germline, CDR1 MNHEY and CDR2 SMNVEV (reference sequence). V was pared by 4 bases and J by 2 bases, with 10 bases between. The CDR3 runs to 14 residues.

The table lists this clonotype with a count of one. The rearrangement joins TRBV12-3 or TRBV12-4 to TRBJ2-5, with 10 positions matching TRBD2. The CDR3 length is 13 residues. V trimming: 6 bases; J trimming: 11 bases; junction bases outside the gene matches: 9. As DNA, the CDR3 is TGTGCCAGCAGACGTACTAGCGGGATTGAGCAGTACTTC. This codes for CASRRTSGIEQYF.

Only a few counts were recorded for this clonotype. The chain has TRBV7-2 and TRBJ1-2, with a weak D call TRBD1 (5 bases). CDR3 length: 15 residues. V lost 6 bases, J lost 4 bases, and 18 bases lay in between. The germline CDR1 and CDR2 sequences are SGHTA and FQGNSA. CDR3 region: CASRVPQGAFYGYTF. CDR3 DNA: TGTGCCAGCAGGGTGCCCCAGGGAGCCTTCTATGGCTACACCTTC.

The chain has TRBV27 and TRBJ2-7, with D tentatively TRBD1 (5 bases). The CDR3 has 13 amino acids. The ends were cut back, 5 bases at V and 3 bases at J, with 11 bases in the middle. Germline CDR1 and CDR2: MNHEY and SMNVEV (reference sequence). CDR3 amino acids: CASSKTVIYEQYF. The CDR3 DNA follows: TGTGCCAGCAGTAAGACAGTTATCTACGAGCAGTACTTC.

This clonotype was seen many times. This rearrangement joins TRBV6-5 to TRBJ2-7, with TRBD2 as a possible D gene (5 bases). This CDR3 region has 14 residues. Germline CDR1 and CDR2: MNHEY and SVGAGI. Trimming removed 4 bases from V and 0 bases from J, with 10 bases in between. The DNA for the CDR3 is TGTGCCAGCAGTTGGGGAGCCAACTCCTACGAGCAGTACTTC. As protein: CASSWGANSYEQYF.